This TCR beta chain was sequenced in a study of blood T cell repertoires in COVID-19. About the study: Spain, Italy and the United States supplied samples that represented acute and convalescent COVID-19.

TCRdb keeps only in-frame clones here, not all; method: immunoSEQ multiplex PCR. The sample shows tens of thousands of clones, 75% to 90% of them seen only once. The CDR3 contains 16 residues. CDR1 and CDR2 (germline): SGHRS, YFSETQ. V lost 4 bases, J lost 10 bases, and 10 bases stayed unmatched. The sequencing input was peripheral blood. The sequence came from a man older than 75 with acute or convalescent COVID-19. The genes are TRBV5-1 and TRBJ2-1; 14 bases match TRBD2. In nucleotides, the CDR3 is TGCGCCAGCAGCCTAGGACTAGCGGGAGGTTTAGTAGAGCAGTTCTTC. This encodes CASSLGLAGGLVEQFF.